This T cell receptor (beta chain) was identified in a study of blood T cell repertoires in COVID-19. Whole-study context: COVID-19 samples from acute and convalescent phases originated in the United States, Italy and Spain.

Libraries were prepared by immunoSEQ multiplex PCR; TCRdb keeps only in-frame clonotypes and omits some of them. The sample consists of some 390,000 clones, roughly nine tenths of them appearing once. CDR1 SGHTA and CDR2 FQGNSA come from the germline V gene. The V end was cut by 5 bases, the J end by 10 bases, with 18 bases between. CDR3 length: 15 residues. Cohorts were based on clinical histories the participants reported. Each recovered donor of Cohort 3 presented with two negative PCRs, clearance, or symptom resolution. This receptor was identified in a man aged 25-40 years who had recovered from COVID-19. Sequencing was performed on PBMCs or T cells enriched from blood (not recorded which). The chain is built from TRBV7-2 and TRBJ1-6, with TRBD1 as a possible D gene (5 bases). As DNA, the CDR3 is TGTGCCAGCAGCACCCTGGGGCACCTAGAGTCACCCCTCCACTTT. This translates into CASSTLGHLESPLHF. Full variable domain (rest looked up from reference TRBV7-2 and TRBJ1-6): GAGVSQSPSNKVTEKGKDVELRCDPISGHTALYWYRQSLGQGLEFLIYFQGNSAPDKSGLPSDRFSAERTGGSVSTLTIQRTQQEDSAVYLCASSTLGHLESPLHFGNGTRLTVT.